These 21 T cell receptor beta chains came from one sample sequenced in a study of T cells in Graves' hyperthyroidism and ophthalmopathy. Using RNA transcripts as the source, TCR beta CDR3 regions were amplified. Researchers ran a first-round RT-PCR on the TCR CDR3 using the HTBI primer set. A single record per CDR3 protein comes from TCRdb applying MiXCR to the multiplex PCR reads. This repertoire shows about 410,000 distinct CDR3 sequences, approximately 14% found once; its top ten account for around 14%. Sequences were obtained from blood. The origin of the receptors is a man aged 18 to 29 with Graves' ophthalmopathy.

In this sample, this clonotype turned up many times. The V and J genes are TRBV5-1 and TRBJ1-1, with D possibly matching TRBD1 (5 bases). Per the germline V gene, CDR1 is SGHRS and CDR2 is YFSETQ. V lost 4 bases and J lost 4, with 23 bases in between. The CDR3 is made up of 17 amino acids. The CDR3 region has the DNA TGCGCCAGCAGCACGGACCCCCGGGACTCCGGACGCACTGAAGCTTTCTTT. It is translated as CASSTDPRDSGRTEAFF.

This clonotype was seen repeatedly, ten times or more. The chain carries TRBV7-9 and TRBJ2-5, with 9 bases aligning to TRBD2. Germline V gene data show CDR1 as SEHNR and CDR2 as FQNEAQ (reference sequence). J gave up 7 bases and V 5 bases, and 20 bases lay outside the gene matches. CDR3 size: 18 residues. The CDR3 here is CASSRRGGILTSGWTQYF. The DNA for the CDR3 is TGTGCCAGCAGCCGGCGGGGGGGTATCCTTACGTCGGGGTGGACCCAGTACTTC.

The V gene is TRBV2, the J gene TRBJ2-2, with 9 bases matching TRBD2. Germline V gene lookup returns CDR1 SNHLY and CDR2 FYNNEI. Trimming cost V 7 bases and J 4 bases; bases outside gene matches: 4. The length of the CDR3 is 14 residues. The CDR3 DNA sequence: TGTGCCAGCATTAGACTAGCGGCCACCGGGGAGCTGTTTTTT. It translates to CASIRLAATGELFF.

This clonotype was picked up many times. This chain joins TRBV5-5 and TRBJ2-7; D is uncertain. With 0 bases removed from V and 2 bases from J, the gap between germline ends came to 6 bases. The germline gives CDR1 SGHKS, CDR2 YYEKEE (reference sequence). The CDR3 is 13 amino acids. For the CDR3, the DNA is TGTGCCAGCAGCTTGGCAACAGCCTACGAGCAGTACTTC. It translates to CASSLATAYEQYF.

At least ten counts were recorded for this clonotype. The genes are TRBV7-6 and TRBJ2-3; perhaps D is TRBD1 or TRBD2 (5 bases each). This CDR3 is 18 amino acids long. The V gene's germline CDR1 is SGHVS and CDR2 FNYEAQ. The germline V and J ends were trimmed by 5 bases and 2 bases, with 23 bases remaining between them. CDR3 nucleotide sequence: TGTGCCAGCAGCGGAGGCCAGGGAATTATCACTTACACAGATACGCAGTATTTT. Translating it yields CASSGGQGIITYTDTQYF.

In this sample, this clonotype turned up many times. The chain has TRBV6-1 and TRBJ2-7; D not certain. Germline V CDR1 and CDR2: MNHNS, SASEGT. V was pared by 8 bases and J by 2 bases, with 10 bases between. The CDR3 runs to 12 residues. The CDR3 bases are TGTGCCAGCTTGTCCTTACCCTACGAGCAGTACTTC. Its protein product is CASLSLPYEQYF.

This clonotype showed up many times. The chain has TRBV7-9 and TRBJ2-1; D might be TRBD1 or TRBD2, each matching 5 bases. V gave up 5 bases and J gave up 9 bases, with 20 bases separating them. The CDR3 is 15 amino acids. Germline V gives CDR1 SEHNR, CDR2 FQNEAQ (reference sequence). DNA of the CDR3: TGTGCCAGCAGCCAAGAGCGGTCTAGGGGCGGTGAGCAGTTCTTC. This codes for CASSQERSRGGEQFF.

This clonotype appeared a few times. This chain links TRBV6-6 with TRBJ1-3, with TRBD1 as a possible D gene (5 bases). There are 17 residues in the CDR3. Trimming removed 0 bases at V and 0 bases at J, with 12 bases between. Germline values: CDR1 MNHNY, CDR2 SVGAGI (reference sequence). This chain's CDR3 is CASSYSISGGSGNTIYF. CDR3 bases: TGTGCCAGCAGTTACTCGATATCCGGGGGCTCTGGAAACACCATATATTTT.

At least ten counts were recorded for this clonotype. The V and J genes are TRBV11-2 and TRBJ1-1; 7 bases agree with TRBD1. The V segment lost 5 bases and the J segment 3 bases; nucleotides outside the gene matches: 6. The CDR3 runs 14 residues. The V gene's germline CDR1 is SGHAT and CDR2 FQNNGV. The CDR3 coding sequence is TGTGCCAGCAGCAAGACAGGGTCCGACACTGAAGCTTTCTTT. Translated, it gives CASSKTGSDTEAFF.

The table lists this clonotype with a count of one. The chain links TRBV18 to TRBJ2-2; 12 bases line up with TRBD2. The germline gives CDR1 KGHSH, CDR2 LQKENI. This CDR3 comprises 19 residues. Trimming at V came to 3 bases and at J to 2 bases, leaving 10 bases not matched to a gene. CDR3 residues: CASSPKLMTSGGNTGELFF. DNA of the CDR3: TGTGCCAGCTCACCGAAACTAATGACTAGCGGGGGCAACACCGGGGAGCTGTTTTTT. The full variable domain, with the rest looked up from reference TRBV18 and TRBJ2-2, is NAGVMQNPRHLVRRRGQEARLRCSPMKGHSHVYWYRQLPEEGLKFMVYLQKENIIDESGMPKERFSAEFPKEGPSILRIQQVVRGDSAAYFCASSPKLMTSGGNTGELFFGEGSRLTVL.

This chain joins TRBV11-3 and TRBJ2-7, with D tentatively TRBD1 (6 bases). Germline values: CDR1 SGHNT, CDR2 YENEEA. The CDR3 spans 15 residues. V was clipped by 4 bases and J by 3 bases, with 16 bases between them. The CDR3 DNA follows: TGTGCCAGCAGCTCCATCAGGGACAAGGACTACGAGCAGTACTTC. As protein: CASSSIRDKDYEQYF.

The sample holds many counts of this clonotype. The genes are TRBV5-1 and TRBJ2-1; 8 nucleotides line up with TRBD2. V was clipped by 0 bases and J by 3 bases; unmatched bases: 17. Germline CDR1 SGHRS, CDR2 YFSETQ. There are 20 residues in the CDR3. The CDR3 DNA follows: TGCGCCAGCAGCTTGGCCGGCGGGAGGCCCACCCACAGTAACTACAATGAGCAGTTCTTC. Translation gives CASSLAGGRPTHSNYNEQFF.

This clonotype was seen ten or more times. This sequence joins TRBV25-1 and TRBJ1-1; perhaps TRBD1 as D (5 bases). The CDR3 runs 13 residues. V lost 2 bases, J lost 5 bases, and 9 bases lay in between. CDR1 MGHDK and CDR2 SYGVNS come from the germline V gene. The CDR3 nucleotides read TGTGCCAGCAGTGAAGCAGGGAGGACTGAAGCTTTCTTT. Translated: CASSEAGRTEAFF.

This clonotype was seen many times. The chain has TRBV2 and TRBJ2-7, with 8 bases aligning to TRBD1. The CDR3 totals 16 residues. The V segment lost 3 bases and the J segment 4 bases; nucleotides outside the gene matches: 11. From germline, CDR1 is SNHLY and CDR2 FYNNEI. CDR3 region: CASSEGLTGALYEQYF. Written as DNA, the CDR3 is TGTGCCAGCAGTGAGGGACTGACAGGGGCGCTTTACGAGCAGTACTTC.

This clonotype was observed at least ten times. This chain joins TRBV3-1 and TRBJ1-3; D remains ambiguous. The CDR3 is 15 amino acids. The V and J ends lost 0 bases and 2 bases respectively, with 8 bases between them. Germline loops: CDR1 LGHDT, CDR2 YNNKEL (reference sequence). Here the CDR3 reads CASSQEETTGNTIYF. The CDR3 nucleotides read TGTGCCAGCAGCCAAGAGGAGACAACTGGAAACACCATATATTTT.

The table lists this clonotype with a few counts. V and J are TRBV30 and TRBJ1-2, with unresolved D. The ends were cut back, 4 bases at V and 2 bases at J, with 14 bases in the middle. Per germline, CDR1 GTSNPN and CDR2 SVGIG (reference sequence). The CDR3 is made up of 14 amino acids. The CDR3 loop reads CAWMSRGRNYGYTF. DNA for the CDR3: TGTGCCTGGATGAGCCGGGGAAGAAACTATGGCTACACCTTC.

This clonotype was counted only a few times. The chain joins TRBV9 to TRBJ1-1; possibly TRBD1 for D (5 bases). The CDR3 length is 13 residues. Trimming took off 4 bases at V and 6 bases at J, with 13 bases between the two ends. Germline CDR1 SGDLS, CDR2 YYNGEE. CDR3 loop: CASSSVGVAEAFF. In nucleotides, the CDR3 is TGTGCCAGCAGCTCAGTAGGGGTTGCTGAAGCTTTCTTT.

This clonotype was counted at least ten times. The chain has TRBV20-1 and TRBJ1-4; D not resolved. The length of the CDR3 is 14 residues. Deletions cut 4 bases from V and 0 bases from J, with 9 bases between. Germline V CDR1 and CDR2: DFQATT, SNEGSKA (reference sequence). The DNA for the CDR3 is TGCAGTGCTATCTCCCGGACAACTAATGAAAAACTGTTTTTT. It codes for CSAISRTTNEKLFF.

The genes are TRBV4-2 and TRBJ1-2; 12 bases map to TRBD1. CDR1 and CDR2 from the germline V gene are LGHNA and YNFKEQ. The CDR3 is 17 residues long. Losses at the gene ends were 1 base for V and 1 base for J; bases not matched to a gene: 4. The CDR3 nucleotides read TGTGCCAGCAGCCAAGCGGGACAGGGGGCGATTAACTATGGCTACACCTTC. Translating it yields CASSQAGQGAINYGYTF.

Many counts were recorded for this clonotype. The chain carries TRBV5-1 and TRBJ2-3, with D possibly TRBD1 on 6 matching bases. The ends were cut back, 0 bases at V and 5 bases at J, with 10 bases in the middle. CDR3 length: 14 residues. The V gene's germline CDR1 is SGHRS and CDR2 YFSETQ. The CDR3 loop is CASSLAQGQDTQYF. The CDR3 nucleotides are TGCGCCAGCAGCTTGGCCCAGGGGCAAGATACGCAGTATTTT.

The table lists this clonotype with many counts. This sequence joins TRBV18 and TRBJ1-1; D uncertain. The CDR3 extends over 14 amino acids. Trimming pared 0 bases from V and 1 base from J, leaving 6 bases between. CDR1 KGHSH and CDR2 LQKENI come from the germline V gene. This CDR3 is CASSPPQGNTEAFF. Written as DNA, the CDR3 is TGTGCCAGCTCACCACCGCAAGGGAACACTGAAGCTTTCTTT.